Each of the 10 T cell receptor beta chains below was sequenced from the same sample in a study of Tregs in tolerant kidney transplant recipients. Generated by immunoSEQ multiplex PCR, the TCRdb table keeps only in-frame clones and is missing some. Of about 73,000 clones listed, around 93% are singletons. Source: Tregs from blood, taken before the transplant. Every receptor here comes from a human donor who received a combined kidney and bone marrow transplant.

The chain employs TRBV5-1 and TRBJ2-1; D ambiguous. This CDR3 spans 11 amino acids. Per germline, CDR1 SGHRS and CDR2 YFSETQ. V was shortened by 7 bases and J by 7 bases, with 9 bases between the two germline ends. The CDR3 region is CASSEGNEQFF. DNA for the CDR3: TGCGCCAGCTCAGAAGGGAATGAGCAGTTCTTC.

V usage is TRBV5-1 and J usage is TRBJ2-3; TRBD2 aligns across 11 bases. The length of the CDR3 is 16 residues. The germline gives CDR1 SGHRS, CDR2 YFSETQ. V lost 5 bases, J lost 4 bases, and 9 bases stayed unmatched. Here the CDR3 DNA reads TGCGCCAGCAGTCGTACTAGCGGGAGAGGGGCAGATACGCAGTATTTT. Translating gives CASSRTSGRGADTQYF. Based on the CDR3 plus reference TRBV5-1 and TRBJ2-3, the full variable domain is KAGVTQTPRYLIKTRGQQVTLSCSPISGHRSVSWYQQTPGQGLQFLFEYFSETQRNKGNFPGRFSGRQFSNSRSEMNVSTLELGDSALYLCASSRTSGRGADTQYFGPGTRLTVL.

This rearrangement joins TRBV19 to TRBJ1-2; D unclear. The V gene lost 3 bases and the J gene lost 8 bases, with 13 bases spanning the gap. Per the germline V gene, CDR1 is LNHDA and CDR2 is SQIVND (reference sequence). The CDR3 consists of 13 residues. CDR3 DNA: TGTGCCAGTAGTATTGGTCGGCAGGTCGGCTACACCTTC. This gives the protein CASSIGRQVGYTF.

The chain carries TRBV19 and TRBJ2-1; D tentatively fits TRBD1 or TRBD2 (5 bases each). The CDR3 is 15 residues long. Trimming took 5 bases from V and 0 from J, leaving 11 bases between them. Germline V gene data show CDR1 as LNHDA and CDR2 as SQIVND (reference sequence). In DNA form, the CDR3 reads TGTGCCAGTAGTCGGGACGCAGGCTCCTACAATGAGCAGTTCTTC. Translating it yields CASSRDAGSYNEQFF.

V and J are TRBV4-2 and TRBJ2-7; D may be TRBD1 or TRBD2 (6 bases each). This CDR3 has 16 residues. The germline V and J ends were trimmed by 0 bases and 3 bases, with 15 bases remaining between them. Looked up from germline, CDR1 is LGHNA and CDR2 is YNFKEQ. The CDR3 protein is CASSQDGGGRSYEQYF. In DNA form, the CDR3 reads TGTGCCAGCAGCCAAGACGGAGGGGGGAGGAGCTACGAGCAGTACTTC.

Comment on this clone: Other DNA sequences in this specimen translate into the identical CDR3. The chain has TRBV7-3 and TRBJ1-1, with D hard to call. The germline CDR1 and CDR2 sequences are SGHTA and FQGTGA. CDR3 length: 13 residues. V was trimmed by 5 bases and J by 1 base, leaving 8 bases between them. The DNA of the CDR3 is TGTGCCAGCAGCCTGCAGGAGAACACTGAAGCTTTCTTT. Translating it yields CASSLQENTEAFF.

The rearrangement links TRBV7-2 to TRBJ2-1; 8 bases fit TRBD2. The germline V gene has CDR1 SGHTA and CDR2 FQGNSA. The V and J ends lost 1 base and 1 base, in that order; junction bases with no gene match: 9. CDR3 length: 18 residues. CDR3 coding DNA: TGTGCCAGCAGCTTAGGGTCTGGCGGGAGGCTTTCCTACAATGAGCAGTTCTTC. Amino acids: CASSLGSGGRLSYNEQFF.

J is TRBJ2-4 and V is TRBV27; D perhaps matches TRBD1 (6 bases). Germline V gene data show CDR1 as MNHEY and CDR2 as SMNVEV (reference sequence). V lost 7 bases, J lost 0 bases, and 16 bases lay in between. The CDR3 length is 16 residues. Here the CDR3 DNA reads TGTGCCAGCAATGATGACAGGATGCGAGCCAAAAACATTCAGTACTTC. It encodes CASNDDRMRAKNIQYF.

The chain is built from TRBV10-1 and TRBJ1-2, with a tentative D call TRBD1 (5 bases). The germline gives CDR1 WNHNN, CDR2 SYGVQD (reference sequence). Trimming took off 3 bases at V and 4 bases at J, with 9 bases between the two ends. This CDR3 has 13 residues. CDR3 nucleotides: TGCGCCAGCAGTGACGGGGCTGCCTATGGCTACACCTTC. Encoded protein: CASSDGAAYGYTF.

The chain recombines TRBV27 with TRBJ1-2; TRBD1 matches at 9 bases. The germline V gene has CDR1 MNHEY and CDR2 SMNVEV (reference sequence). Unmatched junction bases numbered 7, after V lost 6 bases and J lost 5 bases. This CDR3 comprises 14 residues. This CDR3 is CASRETGGRYGYTF. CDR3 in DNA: TGTGCCAGCAGGGAGACAGGGGGAAGGTATGGCTACACCTTC.